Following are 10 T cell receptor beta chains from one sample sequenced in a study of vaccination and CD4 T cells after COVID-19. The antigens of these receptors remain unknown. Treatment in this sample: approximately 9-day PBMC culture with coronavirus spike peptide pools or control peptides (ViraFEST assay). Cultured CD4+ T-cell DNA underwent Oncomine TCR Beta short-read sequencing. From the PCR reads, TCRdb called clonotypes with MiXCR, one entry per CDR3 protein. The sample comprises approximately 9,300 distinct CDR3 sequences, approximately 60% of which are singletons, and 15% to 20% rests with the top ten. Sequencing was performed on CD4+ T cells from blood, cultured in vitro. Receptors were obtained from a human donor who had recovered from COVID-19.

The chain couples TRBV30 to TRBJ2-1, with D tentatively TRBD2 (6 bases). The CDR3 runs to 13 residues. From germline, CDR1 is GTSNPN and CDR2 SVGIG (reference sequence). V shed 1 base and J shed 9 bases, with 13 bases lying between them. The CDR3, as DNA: TGTGCCTGGAGTGACCGGGGCGGGGCTGAGCAGTTCTTC. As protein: CAWSDRGGAEQFF. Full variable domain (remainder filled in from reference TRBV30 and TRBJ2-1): SQTIHQWPATLVQPVGSPLSLECTVEGTSNPNLYWYRQAAGRGLQLLFYSVGIGQISSEVPQNLSASRPQDRQFILSSKKLLLSDSGFYLCAWSDRGGAEQFFGPGTRLTVL.

For the CDR3, the DNA is TGCGCCAGCAGCTTGGTGGGGGCGGACACTGAAGCTTTCTTT. Encoded protein: CASSLVGADTEAFF. V gene TRBV5-1 combines with J gene TRBJ1-1; weak D call: TRBD1 (6 bases). The V gene's germline CDR1 is SGHRS and CDR2 YFSETQ. The CDR3 consists of 14 residues. The V end was cut by 0 bases, the J end by 3 bases, with 9 bases between.

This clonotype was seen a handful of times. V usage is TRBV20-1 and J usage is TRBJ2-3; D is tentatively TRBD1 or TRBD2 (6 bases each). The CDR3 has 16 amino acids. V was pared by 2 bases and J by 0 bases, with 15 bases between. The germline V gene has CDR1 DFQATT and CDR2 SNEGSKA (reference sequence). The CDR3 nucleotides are TGCAGTGCTAGACTTTCCGGGGGCGGGAGCACAGATACGCAGTATTTT. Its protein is CSARLSGGGSTDTQYF.

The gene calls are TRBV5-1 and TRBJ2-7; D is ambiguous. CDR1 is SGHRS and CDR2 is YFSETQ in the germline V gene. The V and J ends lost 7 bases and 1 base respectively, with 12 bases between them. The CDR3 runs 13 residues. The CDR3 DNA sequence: TGCGCCAGCGGAGTAGACTCTTCCTACGAGCAGTACTTC. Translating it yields CASGVDSSYEQYF.

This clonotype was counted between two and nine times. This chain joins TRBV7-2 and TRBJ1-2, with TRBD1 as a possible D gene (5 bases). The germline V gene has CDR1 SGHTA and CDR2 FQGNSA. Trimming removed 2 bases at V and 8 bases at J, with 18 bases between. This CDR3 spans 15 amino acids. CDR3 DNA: TGTGCCAGCAGCTTATTATCTAAGAGGGGAGAAGGCTACACCTTC. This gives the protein CASSLLSKRGEGYTF.

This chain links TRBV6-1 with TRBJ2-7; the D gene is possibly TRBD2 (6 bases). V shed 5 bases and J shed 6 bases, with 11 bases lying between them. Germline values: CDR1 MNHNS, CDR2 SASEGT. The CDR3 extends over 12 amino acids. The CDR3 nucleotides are TGTGCCAGCAGTCTGGGACTGGGCGAGCAGTACTTC. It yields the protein CASSLGLGEQYF.

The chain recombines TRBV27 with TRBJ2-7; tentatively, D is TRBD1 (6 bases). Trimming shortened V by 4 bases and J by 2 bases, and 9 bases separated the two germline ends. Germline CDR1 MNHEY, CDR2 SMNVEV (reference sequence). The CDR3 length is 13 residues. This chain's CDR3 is CASSWDKTYEQYF. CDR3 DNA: TGTGCCAGCAGTTGGGACAAAACCTACGAGCAGTACTTC.

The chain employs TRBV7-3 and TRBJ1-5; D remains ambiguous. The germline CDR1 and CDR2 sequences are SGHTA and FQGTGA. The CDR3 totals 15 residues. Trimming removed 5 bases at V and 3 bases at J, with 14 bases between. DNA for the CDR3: TGTGCCAGCAGCCCAACGGGTGGACCCAATCAGCCCCAGCATTTT. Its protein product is CASSPTGGPNQPQHF.

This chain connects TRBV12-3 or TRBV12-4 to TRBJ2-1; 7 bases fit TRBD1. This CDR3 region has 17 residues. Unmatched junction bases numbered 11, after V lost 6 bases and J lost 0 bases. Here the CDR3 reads CASSLQTGIGSYNEQFF. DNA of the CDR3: TGTGCCAGCAGCCTCCAGACAGGGATCGGCTCCTACAATGAGCAGTTCTTC.

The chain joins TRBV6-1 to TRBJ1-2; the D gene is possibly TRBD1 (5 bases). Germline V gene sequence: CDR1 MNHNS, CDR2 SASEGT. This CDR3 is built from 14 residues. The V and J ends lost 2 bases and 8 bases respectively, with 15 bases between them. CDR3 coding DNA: TGTGCCAGCAGTGAATGGGGACCGACGGACGGCTACACCTTC. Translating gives CASSEWGPTDGYTF.